This record looks at one TCR beta chain sequence and its context. Its antigen is not identified. The sample comes from a study of CD8+ T cells in alopecia areata. Findings and limits, study-wide: The study found tofacitinib significantly decreased scalp clonality and expanded CD8+ clones among the top 100. In patients, TCRs were shared less clearly than in mice, and HLA may possibly be involved. Many expanded lesional clones remained in scalp and blood on tofacitinib.

cDNA prepared by RNA extraction and subsequent reverse transcription served as the template for sequencing. Data came from immunoSEQ multiplex PCR; TCRdb stores just in-frame clones and leaves some out. The sample includes some 190,000 clones, around 65% of them seen just once. Treatment indicated: oral pan-JAK inhibitor, 5-10 mg twice daily. The J segment lost 8 bases and the V segment lost 5 bases, leaving 7 bases of the junction unmatched. Germline V gene sequence: CDR1 SGHTA, CDR2 FQGNSA. CDR3 length: 14 residues. Sequenced material: CD4+ T cells sorted from blood, taken around week 44, from a patient treated with tofacitinib. The chain is built from TRBV7-2 and TRBJ2-1; 9 bases agree with TRBD2. The sequence was collected from a human donor with alopecia areata. CDR3 region: CASSPGTSRHEQFF. CDR3 DNA sequence: TGTGCCAGCAGCCCTGGGACTAGCAGACATGAGCAGTTCTTC.